The clone carrying this TCR beta chain was counted a few times. What it recognizes is unknown. Trimming removed 1 base from V and 1 base from J; junction bases left unmatched: 8. This CDR3 comprises 17 residues. The germline CDR1 and CDR2 sequences are SGHNT and YYREEE (reference sequence). PCR involved 60 Vbeta and 13 Jbeta primers. In the source study's methods: About 83 million unique TCR beta chains, 9 million to 11 million shared, were counted in a later analysis. Some clones are missing from TCRdb's copy, which holds only in-frame ones; the method was immunoSEQ multiplex PCR. V and J calls and clone size are copied from that table; D and trimming were computed from the DNA. Of more than 85,000 clones listed, 81% are singletons. This entry belongs to a study of cytomegalovirus exposure and HLA in healthy donors. General study results and limits: As a later analysis showed, a missense DCLRE1C variant was linked to trimming of TCR beta V- and J-genes. Sequencing likely generated an artifact that appeared as a cluster of highly shared sequence variants.

The clonotype comes from a woman in her twenties or thirties in good health and CMV-seronegative. V is TRBV5-4 and J is TRBJ2-1, with 7 bases that match TRBD2. The specimen sequenced was PBMCs. DNA of the CDR3: TGTGCCAGCAGCTTGACCGGGGCTAGCGGATCCTACAATGAGCAGTTCTTC. It yields the protein CASSLTGASGSYNEQFF.